This TCR beta chain originates from a study of blood T cell repertoires in COVID-19. This CDR3 is 11 amino acids long. Germline trimming cut 10 bases from V and 4 bases from J; bases unmatched to any gene: 3. Germline V gene data show CDR1 as SNHLY and CDR2 as FYNNEI. This table comes from immunoSEQ multiplex PCR, and its TCRdb copy is limited to in-frame clones, with some not included. The sample shows about 170,000 clones, roughly 90% of them seen only once. Enrolled through a virtual design, the participants were between 18 and 89 years of age and came from around 25 US areas. Clinical history reported by participants formed the basis on which cohorts were assigned. Among Cohort 3 donors, those recovered had two negative PCRs, clearance, or symptom resolution.

The chain employs TRBV2 and TRBJ2-5; TRBD2 matches 7 bases. The sequence derives from a woman aged 18-35 years who had recovered from COVID-19. The sequenced sample consisted of PBMCs or T cells enriched from blood (not recorded which). The CDR3 region is CATVAGETQYF. The CDR3 nucleotides read TGTGCCACCGTAGCGGGAGAGACCCAGTACTTC.